This T cell receptor (beta chain) was retrieved from a study of T cell changes during pregnancy in multiple sclerosis. The CDR3 contains 18 residues. Sequencing was performed with immunoSEQ multiplex PCR; in TCRdb, only in-frame clones are kept and a portion is missing. The profile shows 35,000 to 50,000 clones, about 87% of them singletons. The sample here was CD4+ T cells from peripheral blood mononuclear cells, taken in the second trimester of pregnancy. The chain combines TRBV12-2 with TRBJ2-7; the D call of TRBD1 is as the table states it, not checked on the DNA. TRBV12-2 constitutes a pseudogene. This TCR came from a female donor with multiple sclerosis, enrolled in a pregnancy study. Written as DNA, the CDR3 is TGTGCAAGTCGCTTAGCGTTTTTGTTGACAGCACCATCCTACGAGCAGTACTTC. This encodes CASRLAFLLTAPSYEQYF.